Detailed here is one T cell receptor (beta chain). Its matching antigen is unknown. The method was immunoSEQ multiplex PCR; TCRdb's version includes in-frame clones alone and lacks a portion of them. The sample includes some 66,000 clones, approximately 80% of them seen just once. People whose metastatic non-small-cell lung cancer was chemo-refractory got focal radiation along with CTLA-4 blockade by ipilimumab. The source of the sample is a study of radiotherapy plus CTLA-4 blockade in lung cancer. Study at large: Objective responses occurred in approximately 18% of patients; 31% had disease control. Study-wide results and caveats: Interferon-beta, together with early blood T cell clone dynamics, reportedly best predicted response.

Looked up from germline, CDR1 is SGDLS and CDR2 is YYNGEE. The V gene end was trimmed by 4 bases and the J gene end by 3 bases; junction bases not matched to a gene: 10. The CDR3 consists of 15 residues. This sequence joins TRBV9 and TRBJ2-7, with 7 bases that match TRBD1. This sequence was found in a human donor with non-small cell lung cancer who had a partial response to radiotherapy plus ipilimumab. The sample consisted of peripheral blood, taken from a patient treated with radiotherapy plus ipilimumab. This CDR3 reads CASSPTDRPYYEQYF. CDR3 DNA: TGTGCCAGCAGCCCGACGGACAGGCCCTACTACGAGCAGTACTTC.